A single sample gave rise to the 17 T cell receptor beta chains below, sequenced in a study of T-cell memory formation after mild COVID-19 (dated by TCRdb to the early 2020s). Library generation was performed with 5' RACE. TCRdb names Illumina NovaSeq 6000 as the instrument used. In TCRdb, the public reads were trimmed at Q25 with fastp and aligned with MiXCR, with productive beta chains retained. Rows matching on CDR3 protein sequence are summarized as one entry with the most common DNA and genes. The sample includes 210,000 or so distinct CDR3 sequences, with 10% to 13% observed a single time. The top ten constitute approximately 3% of the sample. The sequenced sample was PBMCs or a T cell subset sorted from them (not recorded which). These receptors were obtained from a man between 18 and 29 years old who had mild COVID-19 (a few samples of this study predate the infection). The sample titles of this study are shuffled in the database, so cell type and time point are left out; the donor was told from shared clones.

This clonotype was counted a few times. The CDR3 nucleotides read TGCGCCAGCAGCCAAGTTTCGGGGGCCGCAGATACGCAGTATTTT. As protein: CASSQVSGAADTQYF. The chain employs TRBV4-3 and TRBJ2-3, with D tentatively TRBD1 or TRBD2 (6 bases each). The ends were cut back, 1 base at V and 4 bases at J, with 12 bases in the middle. The CDR3 has 15 amino acids. The germline gives CDR1 LGHNA, CDR2 YSLEER.

The chain is built from TRBV4-1 and TRBJ1-1; unclear D gene. Germline V gene data show CDR1 as MGHRA and CDR2 as YSYEKL. Between the trimmed V and J ends, which lost 6 bases and 6 bases, there was a span of 17 bases. CDR3 length equals 14 residues. Here the CDR3 reads CASRLRISEAEAFF. The CDR3 nucleotides are TGCGCCAGCAGGCTCCGAATATCTGAGGCTGAAGCTTTCTTT.

The V call is TRBV18, the J call TRBJ2-4; 9 nucleotides align to TRBD2. CDR1 and CDR2 (germline): KGHSH, LQKENI. Germline trimming cut 6 bases from V and 5 bases from J; bases unmatched to any gene: 17. The CDR3 runs to 18 residues. CDR3 region: CASSPGLGTSGPENIQYF. The CDR3 DNA reads as TGTGCCAGCTCCCCCGGGCTAGGCACTAGCGGGCCAGAAAACATTCAGTACTTC.

This clonotype was detected a few times. The chain is built from TRBV11-2 and TRBJ2-1; D not resolved. The CDR3 extends over 15 amino acids. Germline V lookup: CDR1 SGHAT, CDR2 FQNNGV. V lost 1 base and J 9 bases, leaving 16 bases between the germline ends. The CDR3 coding sequence is TGTGCCAGCAGCTTAGGGGCCGGGCTCCCTCGTGAGCAGTTCTTC. This encodes CASSLGAGLPREQFF.

This clonotype was seen at least ten times. The gene calls are TRBV20-1 and TRBJ1-2; unclear D gene. V lost 3 bases to trimming and J lost 2 bases, with 16 bases between them. The germline V gene has CDR1 DFQATT and CDR2 SNEGSKA (reference sequence). The CDR3 contains 15 residues. The CDR3 DNA sequence: TGCAGTGCTAGTTTACACCCCAGCGCCAACTATGGCTACACCTTC. Encoded protein: CSASLHPSANYGYTF.

The J gene is TRBJ2-3, the V gene TRBV7-9, with 13 bases lining up with TRBD2. CDR1 and CDR2 from the germline V gene are SEHNR and FQNEAQ (reference sequence). The junction had 5 bases not matched to a gene; V was cut back by 4 bases and J by 4 bases. The CDR3 sequence is 16 residues long. The CDR3 bases are TGTGCCAGCAGCTCACTAGCGGGGGGGCCCTCAGATACGCAGTATTTT. Encoded protein: CASSSLAGGPSDTQYF.

V gene TRBV30 combines with J gene TRBJ1-6; D is possibly TRBD1 (5 bases). Germline lookup yields CDR1 GTSNPN and CDR2 SVGIG (reference sequence). This CDR3 contains 15 residues. V was pared by 4 bases and J by 4 bases, with 14 bases between. The CDR3 sequence: CAWKVVGGYNSPLHF. The CDR3 nucleotides are TGTGCCTGGAAAGTCGTTGGGGGATATAATTCACCCCTCCACTTT.

The chain employs TRBV4-1 and TRBJ1-1; no firm D call. There are 16 residues in the CDR3. Germline loops: CDR1 MGHRA, CDR2 YSYEKL. V was shortened by 6 bases and J by 1 base, with 18 bases between the two germline ends. In DNA form, the CDR3 reads TGCGCCAGCAGTAAAATTAAACCAGGAAAGAACACTGAAGCTTTCTTT. Translating gives CASSKIKPGKNTEAFF.

Notes on this clonotype: A much larger clone lies a single base off, so this may be a read error. V usage is TRBV7-6 and J usage is TRBJ2-1; D might be TRBD1 (5 bases). The CDR3 spans 15 residues. With 5 bases removed from V and 8 bases from J, the gap between germline ends came to 19 bases. Germline lookup yields CDR1 SGHVS and CDR2 FNYEAQ. CDR3 nucleotides: TGTGCCAGCAGCAATGGGGCAGGGTCATACGATGAGCAGTTCTTC. Its translation: CASSNGAGSYDEQFF.

This clonotype was observed a few times. The chain links TRBV6-5 to TRBJ2-7, with D perhaps TRBD2 (6 bases). The germline V gene encodes CDR1 MNHEY and CDR2 SVGAGI. This CDR3 has 15 residues. V dropped 2 bases and J dropped 3 bases, with 14 bases sitting between them. CDR3 in amino acids: CASSYTPGTGYEQYF. CDR3 DNA sequence: TGTGCCAGCAGTTACACTCCCGGGACTGGCTACGAGCAGTACTTC.

The gene calls are TRBV18 and TRBJ2-5, with a possible D match to TRBD1 (5 bases). The V gene's germline CDR1 is KGHSH and CDR2 LQKENI. Trimming pared 6 bases from V and 2 bases from J, leaving 10 bases between. The CDR3 totals 13 residues. The CDR3 spells CASSQDIQETQYF. The CDR3 DNA follows: TGTGCCAGCTCCCAGGACATTCAAGAGACCCAGTACTTC.

This chain links TRBV6-5 with TRBJ2-5, with TRBD2 identical over 12 bases. The CDR3 has 16 amino acids. CDR1 and CDR2 (germline): MNHEY, SVGAGI. V lost 5 bases and J lost 1; bases outside the gene matches: 5. DNA for the CDR3: TGTGCCAGCAGTCGAACTAGCGGGGGGCTCCAAGAGACCCAGTACTTC. This sequence encodes CASSRTSGGLQETQYF.

The chain joins TRBV10-2 to TRBJ2-5; 8 nucleotides align to TRBD1. The J segment lost 10 bases and the V segment lost 6 bases, leaving 16 bases of the junction unmatched. Germline assignment: CDR1 WSHSY and CDR2 SAAADI. CDR3 length: 15 amino acids. CDR3: CASSQGRGQGMIQYF. In DNA form, the CDR3 reads TGCGCCAGCAGCCAGGGCCGAGGACAGGGAATGATCCAGTACTTC.

The gene calls are TRBV6-5 and TRBJ2-3, with no clear D. Deletions cut 5 bases from V and 6 bases from J, with 18 bases between. CDR1 is MNHEY and CDR2 is SVGAGI in the germline V gene. CDR3 size: 15 residues. The CDR3 spells CASSPRFMAPDTQYF. The CDR3 DNA reads as TGTGCCAGCAGTCCGAGGTTTATGGCCCCCGATACGCAGTATTTT.

The DNA for the CDR3 is TGTGCCAGCAGTTTCGCTAGGAATCAGCCCCAGCATTTT. Its translation is CASSFARNQPQHF. The rearrangement links TRBV12-3 or TRBV12-4 to TRBJ1-5, with D unclear. Trimming cost V 3 bases and J 4 bases, with 7 bases left between them. This CDR3 region has 13 residues.

This chain uses TRBV6-4 with TRBJ1-1, with D unresolved. This CDR3 contains 15 residues. The germline V and J ends were trimmed by 2 bases and 0 bases, with 10 bases remaining between them. Germline CDR1 reads MRHNA; CDR2 reads SNTAGT. CDR3 bases: TGTGCCAGCAGTGACGGACCGGGAATGAACACTGAAGCTTTCTTT. It specifies CASSDGPGMNTEAFF.

Here the CDR3 reads CASSLPDRDNSPLHF. The DNA for the CDR3 is TGTGCCAGCAGCTTGCCGGACAGGGATAATTCACCCCTCCACTTT. This rearrangement joins TRBV7-9 to TRBJ1-6, with 8 bases aligning to TRBD1. The length of the CDR3 is 15 residues. CDR1 and CDR2 from the germline V gene are SEHNR and FQNEAQ (reference sequence). The ends lost 3 bases at V and 5 bases at J; junction bases unmatched: 3.